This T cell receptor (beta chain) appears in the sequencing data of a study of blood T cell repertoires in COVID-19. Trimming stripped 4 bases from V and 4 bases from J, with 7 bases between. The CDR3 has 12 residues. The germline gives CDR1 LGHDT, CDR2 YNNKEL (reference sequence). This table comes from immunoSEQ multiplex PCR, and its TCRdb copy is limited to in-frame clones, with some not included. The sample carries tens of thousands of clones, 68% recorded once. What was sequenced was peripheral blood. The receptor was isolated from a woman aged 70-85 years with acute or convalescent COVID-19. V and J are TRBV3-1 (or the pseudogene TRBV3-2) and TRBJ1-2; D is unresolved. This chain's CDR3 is CASSLDTYGYTF. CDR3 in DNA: TGTGCCAGCAGCCTTGACACCTATGGCTACACCTTC.